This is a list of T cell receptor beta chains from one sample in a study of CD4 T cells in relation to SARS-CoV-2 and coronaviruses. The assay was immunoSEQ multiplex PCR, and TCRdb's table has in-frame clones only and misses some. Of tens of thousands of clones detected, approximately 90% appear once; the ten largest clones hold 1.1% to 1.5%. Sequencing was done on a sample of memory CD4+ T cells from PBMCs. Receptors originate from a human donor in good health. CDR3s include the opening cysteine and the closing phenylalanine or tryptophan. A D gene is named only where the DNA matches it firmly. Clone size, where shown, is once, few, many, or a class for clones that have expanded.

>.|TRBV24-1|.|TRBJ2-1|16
TGTGCCACCAGTGAATCGACCTTTACCCCTTACAATGAGCAGTTCTTC
CATSESTFTPYNEQFF
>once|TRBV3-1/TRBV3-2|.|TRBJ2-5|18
TGTGCCAGCAGCCAAGATCCCCCGCTAGGGCGGGGCCAAGAGACCCAGTACTTC
CASSQDPPLGRGQETQYF
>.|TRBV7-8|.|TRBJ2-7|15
TGTGCCAGCAGCCTATCGCGGGACTTGTCCTACGAGCAGTACTTC
CASSLSRDLSYEQYF
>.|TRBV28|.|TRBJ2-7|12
TGTGCCAGCAGTTTGACATTCTACGAGCAGTACTTC
CASSLTFYEQYF
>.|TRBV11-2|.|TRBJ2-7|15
TGTGCCAGCAGCTTAGAGGCAGGGAGCTCCTACGAGCAGTACTTC
CASSLEAGSSYEQYF
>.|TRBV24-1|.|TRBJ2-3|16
TGTGCCACCAGTGAGCAAACAGGGCCGTCCACAGATACGCAGTATTTT
CATSEQTGPSTDTQYF
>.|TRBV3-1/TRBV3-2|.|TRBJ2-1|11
TGTGCCAGCAGCCGGAACAATGAGCAGTTCTTC
CASSRNNEQFF
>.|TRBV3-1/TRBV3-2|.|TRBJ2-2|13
TGTGCCAGCAGCCAAACTAGGACCGGGGAGCTGTTTTTT
CASSQTRTGELFF
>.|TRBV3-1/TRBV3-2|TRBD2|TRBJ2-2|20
TGTGCCAGCAGCCAAGTCATGGGCTTGGGGACTAGCGGGAGTACCGGGGAGCTGTTTTTT
CASSQVMGLGTSGSTGELFF
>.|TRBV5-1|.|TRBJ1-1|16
TGCGCCAGCAGCCCGGGAGGGGTCAGATTGAACACTGAAGCTTTCTTT
CASSPGGVRLNTEAFF
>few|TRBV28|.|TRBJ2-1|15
TGTGCCAGCAGTTTATCCGGACTCCCTGGGAATGAGCAGTTCTTC
CASSLSGLPGNEQFF
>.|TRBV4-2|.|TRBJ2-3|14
TGTGCCAGCAGCCAAGATCCCGAAGCAGATACGCAGTATTTT
CASSQDPEADTQYF
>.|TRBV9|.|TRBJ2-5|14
TGTGCCAGCAGCCCCGGACAGATCCAAGAGACCCAGTACTTC
CASSPGQIQETQYF
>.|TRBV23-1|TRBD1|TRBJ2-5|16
TGCGCCAGCAGTCTCTTGGACAGGCGGTACCAAGAGACCCAGTACTTC
CASSLLDRRYQETQYF
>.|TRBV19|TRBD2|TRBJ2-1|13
TGTGCCAGCTGGAGCGGGAGTGTCGATGAGCAGTTCTTC
CASWSGSVDEQFF
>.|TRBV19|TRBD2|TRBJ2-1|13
TGTGCCAGCAGTAGCGGGAGAGGTAATGAGCAGTTCTTC
CASSSGRGNEQFF
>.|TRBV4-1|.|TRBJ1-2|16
TGCGCCAGCAGCCAAGAGGGCAGGCGAGCTAACTATGGCTACACCTTC
CASSQEGRRANYGYTF
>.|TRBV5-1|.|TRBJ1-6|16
TGCGCCAGCAGCTTGGAGATAGGGTCGGGTAATTCACCCCTCCACTTT
CASSLEIGSGNSPLHF
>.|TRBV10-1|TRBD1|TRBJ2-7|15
TGCGCCAGCAGTACACGGACAGGGAGCTCCTACGAGCAGTACTTC
CASSTRTGSSYEQYF
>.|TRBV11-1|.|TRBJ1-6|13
TGTGCCAGCAGCTTAGTTCCGGGGTCACCCCTCCACTTT
CASSLVPGSPLHF
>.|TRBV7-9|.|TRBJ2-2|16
TGTGCCAGCAGCCTTCGACAGTTAGGATCCGGCGGGGAGCTGTTTTTT
CASSLRQLGSGGELFF
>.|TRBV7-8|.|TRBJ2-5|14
TGTGCCAGCAGCAAAGGGGACCCGAAAGAGACCCAGTACTTC
CASSKGDPKETQYF
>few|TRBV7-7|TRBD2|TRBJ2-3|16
TGTGCCAGCAGCCCGGGACTAGCGGGACTCACAGATACGCAGTATTTT
CASSPGLAGLTDTQYF
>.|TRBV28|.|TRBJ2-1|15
TGTGCCAGCAGTTTATCGTTGGACTCCTACAATGAGCAGTTCTTC
CASSLSLDSYNEQFF
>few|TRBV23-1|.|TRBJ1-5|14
TGCGCCAGCACACCCCGGGCAGGGGTTCAGCCCCAGCATTTT
CASTPRAGVQPQHF
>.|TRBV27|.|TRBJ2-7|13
TGTGCCAGCAGTCTAGGTACGTTCTACGAGCAGTACTTC
CASSLGTFYEQYF
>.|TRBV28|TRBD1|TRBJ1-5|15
TGTGCCAGCAGAGCTCCGGGACAGGGGATTAAGCCCCAGCATTTT
CASRAPGQGIKPQHF
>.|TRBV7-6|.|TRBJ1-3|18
TGTGCCAGCAGCTTTGTCCGCGGCGCTTTACGGGTTGGAAACACCATATATTTT
CASSFVRGALRVGNTIYF
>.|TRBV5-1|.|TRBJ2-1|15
TGCGCCAGCAGCTTGGGGGGCAGAGTGCAGGAAGAGCAGTTCTTC
CASSLGGRVQEEQFF
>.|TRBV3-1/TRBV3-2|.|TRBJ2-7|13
TGTGCCAGCAGCCCGCCCACCCCTTACGAGCAGTACTTC
CASSPPTPYEQYF
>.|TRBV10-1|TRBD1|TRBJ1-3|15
TGCGCCAGCAGAGCCGGGACAGGGGCTGGAAACACCATATATTTT
CASRAGTGAGNTIYF
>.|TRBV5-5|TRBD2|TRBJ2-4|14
TGTGCCAGCAGCTTGAGGGACTATTTAGACATTCAGTACTTC
CASSLRDYLDIQYF
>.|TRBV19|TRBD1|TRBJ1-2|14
TGTGCCAGTTTAAGGGACAGAACTGCCTATGGCTACACCTTC
CASLRDRTAYGYTF
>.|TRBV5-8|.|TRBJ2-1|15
TGTGCCAGCACCCGGGGTCGGAGCTCCTACAATGAGCAGTTCTTC
CASTRGRSSYNEQFF
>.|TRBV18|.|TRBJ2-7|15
TGTGCCAGCTCACCAACACAAGGGTCGACCTACGAGCAGTACTTC
CASSPTQGSTYEQYF
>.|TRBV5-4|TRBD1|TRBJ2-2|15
TGTGCCAGCAGCAGCGACAGGGGTCGGCTTGGGGAGCTGTTTTTT
CASSSDRGRLGELFF
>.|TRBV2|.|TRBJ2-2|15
TGTGCCAGCAGGACCCAGCGCAAGAACACCGGGGAGCTGTTTTTT
CASRTQRKNTGELFF
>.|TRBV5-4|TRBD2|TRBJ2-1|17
TGTGCCAGCAGCTTGGGTTATCGGGAGGGCCCCTACAATGAGCAGTTCTTC
CASSLGYREGPYNEQFF
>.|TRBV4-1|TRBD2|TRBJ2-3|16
TGCGCCAGCAGCCAAGAGCCAGCGGGGGGCACAGATACGCAGTATTTT
CASSQEPAGGTDTQYF
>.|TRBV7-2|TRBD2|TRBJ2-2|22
TGTGCCAGCAGCTTAGCGTATGGTTTTCTAGCGGGAGGGCCGGTAAACACCGGGGAGCTGTTTTTT
CASSLAYGFLAGGPVNTGELFF
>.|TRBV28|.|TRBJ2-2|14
TGTGCCAGCGGCCCGGGAGAGGGGGCCGGGGAGCTGTTTTTT
CASGPGEGAGELFF
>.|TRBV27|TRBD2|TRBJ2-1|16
TGTGCCAGCAGTTTCTATTCGGGAGGGCCACAGAATGAGCAGTTCTTC
CASSFYSGGPQNEQFF
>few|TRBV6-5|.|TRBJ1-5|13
TGTGCCAGCAGTTATACCTTCAATCAGCCCCAGCATTTT
CASSYTFNQPQHF
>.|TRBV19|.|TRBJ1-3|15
TGTGCCAGTAGTATCGACACGCGCTCTGGAAACACCATATATTTT
CASSIDTRSGNTIYF
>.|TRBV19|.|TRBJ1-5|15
TGTGCCAGTAGTATAAATGCGGGGGGAGAGCAGCCCCAGCATTTT
CASSINAGGEQPQHF
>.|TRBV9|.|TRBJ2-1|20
TGTGCCAGCAGCGTGAGGGGGGAGGGGTTGGGAGGGAGCTCCTACAATGAGCAGTTCTTC
CASSVRGEGLGGSSYNEQFF
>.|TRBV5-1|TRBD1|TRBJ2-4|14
TGCGCCAGCAGCACAGGGGTCGCCAAAAACATTCAGTACTTC
CASSTGVAKNIQYF
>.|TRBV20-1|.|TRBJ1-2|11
TGCAGTGCTAGACTCGGAGGAGGCTACACCTTC
CSARLGGGYTF